This TCR beta chain was recovered during a study of T-cell memory formation after mild COVID-19 (dated by TCRdb to about 2021). For the study in its entirety: TCR sequence clusters from the two donors were found to be largely donor specific. The cohort comprised two young, previously healthy adult volunteers, one female and one male. In a couple of donors, T-cell clones that expanded and contracted after mild COVID-19 were followed by sequencing TCRalpha and TCRbeta repertoires longitudinally. General conclusions and limits of the study: The second-wave clones that peaked on day 37 were not confirmed to be SARS-CoV-2 specific. Only a couple of mild cases were covered in the study, and larger cohorts including severe cases with pre-infection samples were considered necessary. Some responding clones were detected in pre-infection memory, which suggested that pre-existing cross-reactive memory T cells had joined the SARS-CoV-2 response. Contracting CD4+ clones turned up mainly in the CM and EM memory subsets, whereas EMRA was where CD8+ clones were enriched. From day 15 to 85, contracting clones showed balanced CD4/CD8 phenotypes, whereas a second wave of clones that expanded from day 15 to 37 leaned towards CD4+.

A remark on this clonotype: Its specific antigen is unknown. Base quality data are lacking; no much larger clone is found one base away.

Unmatched junction bases come to 2, with V trimmed by 3 bases and J by 3 bases. The germline V gene (reference sequence) specifies DFQATT as CDR1 and SNEGSKA as CDR2. The CDR3 goes from the cysteine to the phenylalanine over 13 residues. Of all the DNA, just the CDR3 is kept, 39 bases in frame from base 1. Sequencing instrument: Illumina NovaSeq 6000. TCRalpha and TCRbeta cDNA libraries were built by 5'RACE with constant-segment primers, adding sample barcodes and unique molecular identifiers. RNA was extracted from every sample with Trizol reagent. The libraries were amplified in two PCR steps, and the second step added a second sample barcode and Illumina TruSeq adapters. The libraries were sequenced on an Illumina NovaSeq using 2 x 150 bp paired-end reads. Per the original workflow: With migec v1.2.7, reads were demultiplexed and then collapsed into UMI-guided consensus sequences. Using mixcr v2.1.11, the UMI consensuses were aligned to TRA and TRB V and J templates and assembled into clonotypes. A clonotype was counted as expanded or contracted only when both edgeR and NoisET called the clonotype significant, with the noise models trained on biological replicates. edgeR calls used a false discovery rate-adjusted p below 0.01 and a log2 fold-change threshold of 1. As an exploratory analysis of dynamics, max-normalized trajectories of the 1000 most abundant clonotypes were examined with PCA combined with hierarchical clustering. Each responding clone was given a CD4 or CD8 phenotype based on the CD4+ and CD8+ repertoires, which had been sequenced separately. TCRdb took the public reads, trimmed them with fastp at Q25, ran MiXCR for clone calling and kept in-frame beta chains. All rows with the same CDR3 protein become a single entry with the most common DNA and genes. V and J calls and clone size were set by TCRdb, not the authors. The sample table shows 470,000 or so distinct CDR3 sequences, and around 25% are seen once. About 12% of the sample goes to the ten largest clones.

Ficoll-Paque density gradient centrifugation was the method used to isolate PBMCs. Recombination joined TRBV20-1 with TRBJ2-3, and 8 bases in between align with TRBD2. This receptor was obtained from an adult woman who had mild COVID-19 (a few samples of this study predate the infection). The sample titles of this study are shuffled in the database, so cell type and time point are left out; the donor was told from shared clones. Sample: PBMCs or a T cell subset sorted from them (not recorded which). The CDR3 here reads CSARASGTDTQYF. The sequenced DNA: TGCAGTGCTAGGGCTAGCGGGACAGATACGCAGTATTTT.